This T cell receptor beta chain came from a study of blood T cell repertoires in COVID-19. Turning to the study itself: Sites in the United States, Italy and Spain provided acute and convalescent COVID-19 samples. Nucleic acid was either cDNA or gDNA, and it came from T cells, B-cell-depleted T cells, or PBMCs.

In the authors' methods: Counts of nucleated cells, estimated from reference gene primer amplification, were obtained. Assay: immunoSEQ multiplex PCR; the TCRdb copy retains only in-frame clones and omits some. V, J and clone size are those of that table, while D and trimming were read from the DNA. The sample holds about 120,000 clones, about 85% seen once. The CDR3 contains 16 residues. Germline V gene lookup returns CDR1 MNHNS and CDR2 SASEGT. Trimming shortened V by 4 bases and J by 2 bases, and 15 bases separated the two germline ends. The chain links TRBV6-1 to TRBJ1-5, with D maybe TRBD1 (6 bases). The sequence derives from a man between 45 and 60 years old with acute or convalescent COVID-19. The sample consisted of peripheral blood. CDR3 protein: CASSGSRGSGNQPQHF. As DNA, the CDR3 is TGTGCCAGCAGTGGCAGCAGGGGATCGGGCAATCAGCCCCAGCATTTT.